These T cell receptor beta chains were read from a single sample in a study of T-cell reconstitution after alpha-beta-depleted transplantation in children. TCRdb reanalysed the PCR reads using MiXCR and keeps one entry per CDR3 protein. The top ten hold about 8% of the sample, which has hundreds of thousands of distinct CDR3 sequences, roughly a tenth seen once. This specimen was PBMCs, taken before TCRalphabeta/CD19-depleted stem cell transplant. Every receptor here comes from a boy under two years old with acute myeloid leukemia, due to receive a stem cell transplant. CDR3s include the opening cysteine and the closing phenylalanine or tryptophan. A D gene is named only where the DNA matches it firmly. A row's size may be missing; if present it is once, few, many or a size class.

j_gene: TRBJ1-1
v_gene: TRBV7-2
d_gene: .
abundance: many
CDR3nt: TGTGCCAGCAGCAGAACAGGGACTCTAATGAACACTGAAGCTTTCTTT
CDR3aa: CASSRTGTLMNTEAFF

j_gene: TRBJ2-3
v_gene: TRBV5-6
d_gene: .
abundance: few
CDR3nt: TGTGCCAGCAGCTTGGTTCGACAGTCGTTCACAGATACGCAGTATTTT
CDR3aa: CASSLVRQSFTDTQYF

j_gene: TRBJ2-7
v_gene: TRBV16
d_gene: .
abundance: many
CDR3nt: TGTGCCAGCAGCCAACTGGGCAATCTTTACGAGCAGTACTTC
CDR3aa: CASSQLGNLYEQYF

j_gene: TRBJ1-5
v_gene: TRBV28
d_gene: .
abundance: many
CDR3nt: TGTGCCAGCAGTTATTCCGGACGGACTAATCAGCCCCAGCATTTT
CDR3aa: CASSYSGRTNQPQHF

j_gene: TRBJ2-1
v_gene: TRBV4-3
d_gene: TRBD2
abundance: few
CDR3nt: TGCGCCAGCAGCCAAGATGGGGGACTAGGTACTAATGAGCAGTTCTTC
CDR3aa: CASSQDGGLGTNEQFF

j_gene: TRBJ2-1
v_gene: TRBV12-3/TRBV12-4
d_gene: .
abundance: many
CDR3nt: TGTGCCAGCAGTTCCGGCAATGAGCAGTTCTTC
CDR3aa: CASSSGNEQFF

j_gene: TRBJ1-5
v_gene: TRBV20-1
d_gene: .
abundance: many
CDR3nt: TGCAGTGCTAGGGTGGGAAATAGCAATCAGCCCCAGCATTTT
CDR3aa: CSARVGNSNQPQHF

j_gene: TRBJ2-1
v_gene: TRBV12-3/TRBV12-4
d_gene: TRBD2
abundance: many
CDR3nt: TGTGCCAGCACCTCGACTAGCGGGGGGACCAATGAGCAGTTCTTC
CDR3aa: CASTSTSGGTNEQFF

j_gene: TRBJ2-5
v_gene: TRBV3-1
d_gene: TRBD2
abundance: many
CDR3nt: TGTGCCAGCAGCCAAGATTTGGGCGGGGGGGCCTTGGAGACCCAGTACTTC
CDR3aa: CASSQDLGGGALETQYF

j_gene: TRBJ2-7
v_gene: TRBV7-9
d_gene: .
abundance: many
CDR3nt: TGTGCCAGCAGCTTAGTTAGACTTAGGGATGCGGGACAGTACTACGAGCAGTACTTC
CDR3aa: CASSLVRLRDAGQYYEQYF

j_gene: TRBJ1-2
v_gene: TRBV2
d_gene: TRBD1
abundance: .
CDR3nt: TGTGCCAGCAGTATGACAGGGTTGGGTGGCTACACCTTC
CDR3aa: CASSMTGLGGYTF

j_gene: TRBJ1-2
v_gene: TRBV4-1
d_gene: .
abundance: many
CDR3nt: TGCGCCAGCAGCCAAGATCGGGGGGCGATGGAAGGCTACACCTTC
CDR3aa: CASSQDRGAMEGYTF

j_gene: TRBJ1-1
v_gene: TRBV11-3
d_gene: TRBD1
abundance: many
CDR3nt: TGTGCCAGCAGCTTAGTCGGACAGGGGACGAACACTGAAGCTTTCTTT
CDR3aa: CASSLVGQGTNTEAFF

j_gene: TRBJ2-2
v_gene: TRBV2
d_gene: TRBD2
abundance: many
CDR3nt: TGTGCCAGCGGGGTAACTAGCGGGAGTACCGGGGAGCTGTTTTTT
CDR3aa: CASGVTSGSTGELFF

j_gene: TRBJ2-5
v_gene: TRBV12-3/TRBV12-4
d_gene: TRBD2
abundance: few
CDR3nt: TGTGCCAGCAGTTTAATAGCGGGGGGGCCCAGGGAGACCCAGTACTTC
CDR3aa: CASSLIAGGPRETQYF

j_gene: TRBJ2-1
v_gene: TRBV7-9
d_gene: TRBD2
abundance: .
CDR3nt: TGTGCCAGCAGACTAGGGACTACTGAGCAGTTCTTC
CDR3aa: CASRLGTTEQFF

j_gene: TRBJ2-7
v_gene: TRBV5-1
d_gene: TRBD2
abundance: many
CDR3nt: TGCGCCAGCAGCTCTGGCACTAGCGGGAGAAGATACGAGCAGTACTTC
CDR3aa: CASSSGTSGRRYEQYF

j_gene: TRBJ1-6
v_gene: TRBV7-3
d_gene: .
abundance: .
CDR3nt: TGTGCCAGCAGCTTAACAGGGTATTCACCCCTCCACTTT
CDR3aa: CASSLTGYSPLHF

j_gene: TRBJ2-3
v_gene: TRBV12-3/TRBV12-4
d_gene: TRBD2
abundance: few
CDR3nt: TGTGCCTGCAGTTTCCGGCTAGCGGGGGGCGCTAGCACAGATACGCAGTATTTT
CDR3aa: CACSFRLAGGASTDTQYF

j_gene: TRBJ2-1
v_gene: TRBV9
d_gene: TRBD2
abundance: many
CDR3nt: TGTGCCAGCAGCGTAGCGGGGTTAGCGGGTATGGGGAATGAGCAGTTCTTC
CDR3aa: CASSVAGLAGMGNEQFF

j_gene: TRBJ1-3
v_gene: TRBV6-5
d_gene: .
abundance: many
CDR3nt: TGTGCCAGCAGGACCCGGGGGGCAGGGGACACCATATATTTT
CDR3aa: CASRTRGAGDTIYF

j_gene: TRBJ2-1
v_gene: TRBV5-1
d_gene: TRBD2
abundance: many
CDR3nt: TGCGCCAGCAGCTTGGGCCTAGCGGGAGTCCTAAGCTCCTACAATGAGCAGTTCTTC
CDR3aa: CASSLGLAGVLSSYNEQFF

j_gene: TRBJ1-5
v_gene: TRBV10-3
d_gene: .
abundance: many
CDR3nt: TGTGCCATCAGTGATCCTGACAGAAGCAATCAGCCCCAGCATTTT
CDR3aa: CAISDPDRSNQPQHF

j_gene: TRBJ2-1
v_gene: TRBV7-2
d_gene: TRBD1
abundance: many
CDR3nt: TGTGCCAGCAGCGGACAGGGAAGGAATGAGCAGTTCTTC
CDR3aa: CASSGQGRNEQFF

j_gene: TRBJ1-1
v_gene: TRBV7-2
d_gene: .
abundance: many
CDR3nt: TGTGCCAGCAGCCCTAGTAGGGAACAGGTGAACACTGAAGCTTTCTTT
CDR3aa: CASSPSREQVNTEAFF

j_gene: TRBJ1-2
v_gene: TRBV20-1
d_gene: .
abundance: .
CDR3nt: TGCAGTGCTAAATCCGGCAGGAGTGTCGGCTACACCTTC
CDR3aa: CSAKSGRSVGYTF

j_gene: TRBJ1-6
v_gene: TRBV5-1
d_gene: .
abundance: many
CDR3nt: TGCGCCAGCAGCTTGGAAGGGACAACGTATAATTCACCCCTCCACTTT
CDR3aa: CASSLEGTTYNSPLHF

j_gene: TRBJ2-7
v_gene: TRBV7-8
d_gene: TRBD1
abundance: once
CDR3nt: TGTGCCAGCAGCTTAGGACAGGGGGTGACCTACGAGCAGTACTTC
CDR3aa: CASSLGQGVTYEQYF

j_gene: TRBJ2-3
v_gene: TRBV20-1
d_gene: .
abundance: many
CDR3nt: TGCAGTGCTAGAGATACCGGGGGCACAGATACGCAGTATTTT
CDR3aa: CSARDTGGTDTQYF

j_gene: TRBJ1-1
v_gene: TRBV5-1
d_gene: .
abundance: many
CDR3nt: TGCGCCAGCAGCTTGGCGTGGCAGGGTGGGAGGAACACTGAAGCTTTCTTT
CDR3aa: CASSLAWQGGRNTEAFF

j_gene: TRBJ2-5
v_gene: TRBV6-1
d_gene: .
abundance: few
CDR3nt: TGTGCCAGCAGTGAAGAAGTAGAGCGAGAGACCCAGTACTTC
CDR3aa: CASSEEVERETQYF

j_gene: TRBJ1-6
v_gene: TRBV7-9
d_gene: TRBD1
abundance: .
CDR3nt: TGTGCCAGCAGCGCCACAGGGGCGCACCCATATAATTCACCCCTCCACTTT
CDR3aa: CASSATGAHPYNSPLHF